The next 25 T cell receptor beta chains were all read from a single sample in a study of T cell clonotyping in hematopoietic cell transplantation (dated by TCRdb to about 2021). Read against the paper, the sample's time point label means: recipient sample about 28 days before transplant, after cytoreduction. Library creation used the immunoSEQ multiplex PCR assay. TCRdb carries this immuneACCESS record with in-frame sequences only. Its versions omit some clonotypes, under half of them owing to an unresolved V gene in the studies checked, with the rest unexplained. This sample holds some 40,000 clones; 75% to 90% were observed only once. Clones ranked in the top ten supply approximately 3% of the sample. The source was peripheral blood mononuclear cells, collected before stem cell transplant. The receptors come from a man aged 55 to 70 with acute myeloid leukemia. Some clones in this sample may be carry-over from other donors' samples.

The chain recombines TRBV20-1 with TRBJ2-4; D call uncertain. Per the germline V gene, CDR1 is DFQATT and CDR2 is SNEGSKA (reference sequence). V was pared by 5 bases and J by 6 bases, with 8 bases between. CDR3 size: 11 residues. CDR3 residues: CSAPHVNIQYF. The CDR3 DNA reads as TGCAGTGCTCCACACGTAAACATTCAGTACTTC.

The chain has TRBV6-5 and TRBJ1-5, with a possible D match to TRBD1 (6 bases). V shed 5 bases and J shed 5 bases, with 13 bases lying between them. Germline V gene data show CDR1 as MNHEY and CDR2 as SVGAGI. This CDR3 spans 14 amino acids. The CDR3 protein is CASSPGGFHQPQHF. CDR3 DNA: TGTGCCAGCAGTCCCGGGGGCTTTCATCAGCCCCAGCATTTT.

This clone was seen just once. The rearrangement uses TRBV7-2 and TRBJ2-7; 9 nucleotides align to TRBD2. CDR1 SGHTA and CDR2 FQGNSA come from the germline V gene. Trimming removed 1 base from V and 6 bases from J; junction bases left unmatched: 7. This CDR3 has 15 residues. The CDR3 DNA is TGTGCCAGCAGCTTAGTTATAGCGGGGGCGGCCGAGCAGTACTTC. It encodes CASSLVIAGAAEQYF.

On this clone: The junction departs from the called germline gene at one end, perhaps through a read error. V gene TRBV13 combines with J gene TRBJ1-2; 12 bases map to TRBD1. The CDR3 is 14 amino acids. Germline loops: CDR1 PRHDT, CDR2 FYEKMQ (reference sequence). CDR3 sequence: CASSRRGQGAVEVF. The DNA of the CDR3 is TGTGCCAGCTCCCGTCGGGGACAGGGGGCCGTTGAGGTCTTC.

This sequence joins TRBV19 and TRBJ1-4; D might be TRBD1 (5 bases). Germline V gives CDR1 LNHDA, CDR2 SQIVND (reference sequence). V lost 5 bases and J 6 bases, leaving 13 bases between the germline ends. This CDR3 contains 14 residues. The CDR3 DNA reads TGTGCCAGTAGTCTGTGGGGGGTTGATGAAAAACTGTTTTTT. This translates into CASSLWGVDEKLFF.

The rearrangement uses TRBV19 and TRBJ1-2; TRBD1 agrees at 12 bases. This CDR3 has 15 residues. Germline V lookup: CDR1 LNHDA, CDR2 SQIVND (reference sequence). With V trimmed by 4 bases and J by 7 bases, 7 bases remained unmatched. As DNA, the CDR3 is TGTGCCAGTAGTACGCCGGGACAGGGGGCGCTTGGCTACACCTTC. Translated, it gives CASSTPGQGALGYTF. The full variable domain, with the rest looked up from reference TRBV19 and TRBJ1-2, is DGGITQSPKYLFRKEGQNVTLSCEQNLNHDAMYWYRQDPGQGLRLIYYSQIVNDFQKGDIAEGYSVSREKKESFPLTVTSAQKNPTAFYLCASSTPGQGALGYTFGSGTRLTVV.

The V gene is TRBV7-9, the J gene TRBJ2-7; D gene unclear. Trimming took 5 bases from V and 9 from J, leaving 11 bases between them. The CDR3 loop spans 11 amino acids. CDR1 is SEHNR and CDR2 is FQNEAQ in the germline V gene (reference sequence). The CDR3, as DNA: TGTGCCAGCAGCCCCCCGATCGGGCAGTACTTC. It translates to CASSPPIGQYF.

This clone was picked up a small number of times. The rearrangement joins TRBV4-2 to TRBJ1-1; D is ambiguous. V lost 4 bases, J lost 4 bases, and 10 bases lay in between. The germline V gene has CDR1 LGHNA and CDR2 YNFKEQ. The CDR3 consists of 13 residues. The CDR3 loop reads CASSPGQGTEAFF. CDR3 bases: TGTGCCAGCAGCCCCGGTCAAGGCACTGAAGCTTTCTTT.

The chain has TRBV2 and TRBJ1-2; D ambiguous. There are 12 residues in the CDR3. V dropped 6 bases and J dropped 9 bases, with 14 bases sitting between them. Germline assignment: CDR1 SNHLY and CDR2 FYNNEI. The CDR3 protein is CASREPETSYTF. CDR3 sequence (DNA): TGTGCCAGCAGGGAGCCGGAGACGAGCTACACCTTC.

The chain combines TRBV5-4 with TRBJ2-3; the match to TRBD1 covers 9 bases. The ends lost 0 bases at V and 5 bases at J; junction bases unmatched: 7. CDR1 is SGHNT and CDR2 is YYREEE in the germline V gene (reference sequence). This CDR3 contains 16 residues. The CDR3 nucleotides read TGTGCCAGCAGCTTGGAGGGACAGGGTGTTAAAGATACGCAGTATTTT. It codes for CASSLEGQGVKDTQYF.

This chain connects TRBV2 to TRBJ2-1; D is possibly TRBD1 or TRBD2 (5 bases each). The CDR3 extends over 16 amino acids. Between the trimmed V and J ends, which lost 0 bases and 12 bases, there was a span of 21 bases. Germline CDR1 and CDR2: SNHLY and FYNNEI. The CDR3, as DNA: TGTGCCAGCAGTGAAGCGCTTCAGGGACCCCCGTTGTGGCAGTTCTTC. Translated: CASSEALQGPPLWQFF.

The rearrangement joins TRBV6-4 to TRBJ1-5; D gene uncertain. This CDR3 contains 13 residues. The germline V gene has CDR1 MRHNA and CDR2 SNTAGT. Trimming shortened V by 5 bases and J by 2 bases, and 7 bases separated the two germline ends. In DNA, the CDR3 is TGTGCCAGCAGTATCAACGGCAATCAGCCCCAGCATTTT. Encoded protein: CASSINGNQPQHF.

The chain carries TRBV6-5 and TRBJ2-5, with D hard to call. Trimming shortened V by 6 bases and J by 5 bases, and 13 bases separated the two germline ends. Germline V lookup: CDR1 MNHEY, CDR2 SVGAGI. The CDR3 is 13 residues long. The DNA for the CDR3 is TGTGCCAGCAGCCCAACAGAGAAGGAGACCCAGTACTTC. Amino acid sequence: CASSPTEKETQYF.

The CDR3 DNA reads as TGTGCCAGCAGCTTCGACAATTTCGCAGAGACCCAGTACTTC. It encodes CASSFDNFAETQYF. The chain carries TRBV7-9 and TRBJ2-5; D gene ambiguous. V lost 3 bases and J lost 4, with 12 bases in between. Germline V lookup: CDR1 SEHNR, CDR2 FQNEAQ (reference sequence). This CDR3 has 14 amino acids. The full variable domain, with the rest looked up from reference TRBV7-9 and TRBJ2-5, is DTGVSQNPRHKITKRGQNVTFRCDPISEHNRLYWYRQTLGQGPEFLTYFQNEAQLEKSRLLSDRFSAERPKGSFSTLEIQRTEQGDSAMYLCASSFDNFAETQYFGPGTRLLVL.

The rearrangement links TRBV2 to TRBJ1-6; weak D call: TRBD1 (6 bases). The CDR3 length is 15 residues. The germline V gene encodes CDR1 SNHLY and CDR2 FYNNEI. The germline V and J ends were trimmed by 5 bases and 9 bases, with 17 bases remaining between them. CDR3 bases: TGTGCCAGCAGTACCCCCTACAGGGATAGTTCACCCCTCCACTTT. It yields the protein CASSTPYRDSSPLHF.

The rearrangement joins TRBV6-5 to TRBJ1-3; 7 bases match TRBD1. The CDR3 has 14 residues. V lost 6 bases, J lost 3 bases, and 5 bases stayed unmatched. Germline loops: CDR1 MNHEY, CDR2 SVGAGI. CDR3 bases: TGTGCCAGCAGGCCAACAGGGGATGGAAACACCATATATTTT. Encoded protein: CASRPTGDGNTIYF.

The CDR3 nucleotides read TGTGCCTGGGCCCGGGCTCTTAGAGGGACCCAGTACTTC. As protein: CAWARALRGTQYF. This chain links TRBV30 with TRBJ2-5; D gene ambiguous. V was trimmed by 5 bases and J by 7 bases, leaving 17 bases between them. Germline V gene sequence: CDR1 GTSNPN, CDR2 SVGIG (reference sequence). The CDR3 loop spans 13 amino acids.

CDR3 protein: CASSSPGRGLEQYF. The CDR3 DNA reads as TGTGCCAGCAGTTCTCCTGGCAGGGGTCTCGAGCAGTACTTC. V and J are TRBV28 and TRBJ2-7; maybe TRBD1 (6 bases). With 4 bases removed from V and 6 bases from J, the gap between germline ends came to 16 bases. The CDR3 length is 14 residues. The germline V gene has CDR1 MDHEN and CDR2 SYDVKM.

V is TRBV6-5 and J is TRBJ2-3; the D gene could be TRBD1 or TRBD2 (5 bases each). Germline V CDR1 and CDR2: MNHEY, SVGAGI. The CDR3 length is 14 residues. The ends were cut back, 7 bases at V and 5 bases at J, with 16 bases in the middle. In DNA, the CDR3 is TGTGCCAGCATCCAAAAGCTTGGGGGAGATACGCAGTATTTT. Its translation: CASIQKLGGDTQYF.

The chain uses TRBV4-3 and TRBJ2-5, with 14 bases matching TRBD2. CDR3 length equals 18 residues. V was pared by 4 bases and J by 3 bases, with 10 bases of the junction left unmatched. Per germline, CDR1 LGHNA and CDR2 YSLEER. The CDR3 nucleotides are TGCGCCAGCAGCCCTTGGCTAGGACTAGCGGGGGGCGAAGAGACCCAGTACTTC. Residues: CASSPWLGLAGGEETQYF.

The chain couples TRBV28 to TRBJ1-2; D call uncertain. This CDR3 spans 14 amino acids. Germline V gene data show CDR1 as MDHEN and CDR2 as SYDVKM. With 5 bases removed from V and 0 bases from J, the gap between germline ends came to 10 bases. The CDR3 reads CASSLRFSNYGYTF. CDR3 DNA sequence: TGTGCCAGCAGTCTCAGGTTCTCTAACTATGGCTACACCTTC.

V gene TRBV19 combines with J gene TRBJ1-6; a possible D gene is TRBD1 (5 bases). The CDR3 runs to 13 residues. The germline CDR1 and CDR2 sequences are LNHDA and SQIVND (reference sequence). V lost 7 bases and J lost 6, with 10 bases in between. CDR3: CASKGQGNSPLHF. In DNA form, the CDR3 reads TGTGCCAGTAAGGGCCAGGGTAATTCACCCCTCCACTTT.

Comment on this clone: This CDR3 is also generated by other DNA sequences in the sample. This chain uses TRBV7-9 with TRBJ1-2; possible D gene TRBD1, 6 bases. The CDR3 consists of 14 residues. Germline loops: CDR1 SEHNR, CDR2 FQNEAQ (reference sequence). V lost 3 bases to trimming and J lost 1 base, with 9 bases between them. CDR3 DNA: TGTGCCAGCAGCTTGCCAGGGGTTAACTATGGCTACACCTTC. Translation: CASSLPGVNYGYTF.

In DNA, the CDR3 is TGTGCCAGCAGCCAAGATAACGCAGATACTAACTATGGCTACACCTTC. Amino acids: CASSQDNADTNYGYTF. V usage is TRBV4-2 and J usage is TRBJ1-2; D remains ambiguous. Germline CDR1 LGHNA, CDR2 YNFKEQ. This CDR3 has 16 residues. V was trimmed by 0 bases and J by 0 bases, leaving 11 bases between them.

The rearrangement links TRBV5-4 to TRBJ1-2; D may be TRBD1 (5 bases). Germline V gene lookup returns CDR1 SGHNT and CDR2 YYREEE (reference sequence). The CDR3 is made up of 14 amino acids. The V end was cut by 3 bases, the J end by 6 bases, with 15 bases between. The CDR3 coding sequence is TGTGCCAGCAGCTCGTATCTTGGGGGGAATGGCTACACCTTC. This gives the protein CASSSYLGGNGYTF. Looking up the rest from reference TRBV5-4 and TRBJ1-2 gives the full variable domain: ETGVTQSPTHLIKTRGQQVTLRCSSQSGHNTVSWYQQALGQGPQFIFQYYREEENGRGNFPPRFSGLQFPNYSSELNVNALELDDSALYLCASSSYLGGNGYTFGSGTRLTVV.